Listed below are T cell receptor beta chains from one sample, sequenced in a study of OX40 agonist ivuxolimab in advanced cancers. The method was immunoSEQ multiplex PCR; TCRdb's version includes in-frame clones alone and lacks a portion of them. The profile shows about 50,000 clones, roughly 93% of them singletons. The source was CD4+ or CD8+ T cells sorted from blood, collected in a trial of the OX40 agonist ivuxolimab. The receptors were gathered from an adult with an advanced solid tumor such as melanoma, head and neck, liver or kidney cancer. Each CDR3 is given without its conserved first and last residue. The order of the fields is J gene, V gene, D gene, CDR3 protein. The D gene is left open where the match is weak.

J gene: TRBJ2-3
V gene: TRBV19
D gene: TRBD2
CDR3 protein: ASKRENTDTQY

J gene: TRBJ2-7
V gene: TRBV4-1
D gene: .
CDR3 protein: ASSNGPRGTYEQY

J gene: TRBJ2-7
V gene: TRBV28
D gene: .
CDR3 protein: ASSLGGAHYEQY

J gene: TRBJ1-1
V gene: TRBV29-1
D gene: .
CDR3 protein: SVYELGQNTEAF

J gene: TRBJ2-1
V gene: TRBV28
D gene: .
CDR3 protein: ASSLTGSYNEQF

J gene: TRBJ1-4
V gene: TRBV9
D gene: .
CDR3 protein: ASSVGVQYEKLF

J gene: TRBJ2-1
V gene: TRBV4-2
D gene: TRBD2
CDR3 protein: ASSQLRGTYNEQF

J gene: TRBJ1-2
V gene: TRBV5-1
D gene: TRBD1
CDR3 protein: ASSSRAGTGTNYGYT

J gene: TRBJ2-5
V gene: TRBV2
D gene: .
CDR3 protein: ASPWVTQY

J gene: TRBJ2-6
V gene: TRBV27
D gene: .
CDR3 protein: ASSLVGAGANVLT

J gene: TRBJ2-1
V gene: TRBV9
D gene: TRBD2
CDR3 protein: ASSVVGAGAYEQF

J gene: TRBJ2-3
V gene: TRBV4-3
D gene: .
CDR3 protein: ASSPDSTDTQY

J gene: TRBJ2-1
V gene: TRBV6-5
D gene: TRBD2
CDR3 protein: ASSYLGLAGGGEQF

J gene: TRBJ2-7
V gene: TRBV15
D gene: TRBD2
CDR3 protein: ATSRVGLAGGPKDEQY

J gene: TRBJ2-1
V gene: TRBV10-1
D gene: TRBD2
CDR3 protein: ASSDPRGTSDEQF

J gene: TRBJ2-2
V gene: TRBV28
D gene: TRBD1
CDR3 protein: ASSTNRGRSTGELF

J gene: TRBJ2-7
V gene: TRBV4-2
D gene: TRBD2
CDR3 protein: ASSQELTSGRAFYEQY